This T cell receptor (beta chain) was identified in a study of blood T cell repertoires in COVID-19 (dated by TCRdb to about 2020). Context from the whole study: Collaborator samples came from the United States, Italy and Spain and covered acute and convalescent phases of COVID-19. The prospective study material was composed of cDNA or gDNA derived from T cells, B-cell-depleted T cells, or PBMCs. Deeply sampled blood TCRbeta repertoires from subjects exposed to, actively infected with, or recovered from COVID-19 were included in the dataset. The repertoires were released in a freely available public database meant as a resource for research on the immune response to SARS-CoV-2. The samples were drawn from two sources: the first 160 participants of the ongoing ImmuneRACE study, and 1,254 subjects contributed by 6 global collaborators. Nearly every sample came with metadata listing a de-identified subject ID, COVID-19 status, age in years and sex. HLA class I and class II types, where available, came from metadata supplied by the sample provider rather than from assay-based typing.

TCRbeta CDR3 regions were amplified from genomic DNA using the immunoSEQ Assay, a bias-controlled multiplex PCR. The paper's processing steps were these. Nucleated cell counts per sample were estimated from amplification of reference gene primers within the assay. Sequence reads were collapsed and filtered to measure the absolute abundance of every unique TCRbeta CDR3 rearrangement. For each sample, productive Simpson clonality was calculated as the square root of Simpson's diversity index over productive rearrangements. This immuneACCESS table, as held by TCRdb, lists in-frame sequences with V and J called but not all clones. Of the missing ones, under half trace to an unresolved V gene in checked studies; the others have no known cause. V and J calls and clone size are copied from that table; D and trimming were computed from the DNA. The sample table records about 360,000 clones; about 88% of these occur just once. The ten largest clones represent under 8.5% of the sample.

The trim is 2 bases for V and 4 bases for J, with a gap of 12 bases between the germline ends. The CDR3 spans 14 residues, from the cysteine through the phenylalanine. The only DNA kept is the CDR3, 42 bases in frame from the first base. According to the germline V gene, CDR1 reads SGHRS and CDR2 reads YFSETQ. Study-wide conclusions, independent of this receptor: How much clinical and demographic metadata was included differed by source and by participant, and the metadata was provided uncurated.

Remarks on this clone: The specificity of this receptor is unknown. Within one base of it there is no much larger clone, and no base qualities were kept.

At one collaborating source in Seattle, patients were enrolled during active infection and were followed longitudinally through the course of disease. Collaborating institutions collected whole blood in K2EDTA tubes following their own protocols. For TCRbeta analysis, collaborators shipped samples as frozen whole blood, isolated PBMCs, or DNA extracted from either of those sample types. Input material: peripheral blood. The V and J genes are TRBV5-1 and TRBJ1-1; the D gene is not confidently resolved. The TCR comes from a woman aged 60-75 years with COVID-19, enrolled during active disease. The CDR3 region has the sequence CASSLNSVVTEAFF. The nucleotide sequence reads TGCGCCAGCAGCTTAAACAGTGTGGTCACTGAAGCTTTCTTT.